Detailed here is one TCR beta chain. In this sample, this clone turned up once. Its antigen is not yet known. Base qualities are not at hand, and no much larger clone is one base apart. This sample stems from a study of blood T cell repertoires in COVID-19 (dated by TCRdb to 2018 to 2021). Context from the whole study: Collaborator samples came from the United States, Italy and Spain and covered acute and convalescent phases of COVID-19. The prospective study material was composed of cDNA or gDNA derived from T cells, B-cell-depleted T cells, or PBMCs. The dataset comprised deeply sampled blood TCRbeta repertoires from subjects exposed to, actively infected with, or recovered from COVID-19. The repertoires were released in a freely available public database intended as a resource for research on the immune response to SARS-CoV-2. Samples were obtained from the ongoing ImmuneRACE study (first 160 participants) and from approximately 1,200 subjects provided by 6 global collaborators. A de-identified subject ID, COVID-19 status, age in years and sex were almost always included in the sample metadata. HLA class I and class II types, where available, came from metadata supplied by the sample provider rather than from assay-based typing.

The immunoSEQ Assay, a bias-controlled multiplex PCR, was used to amplify TCRbeta CDR3 regions from genomic DNA. As for how the authors treated the data: Within the assay, amplification of reference gene primers was used to estimate how many nucleated cells each sample contained. To quantify the absolute abundance of each unique TCRbeta CDR3 rearrangement, sequence reads were collapsed and filtered. For each sample, productive Simpson clonality was calculated as the square root of Simpson's diversity index over productive rearrangements. Entries here come from immuneACCESS through TCRdb and include only in-frame sequences with V and J called. Some clones fail to appear in such tables; in the studies checked, an unresolved V gene covers under half of the shortfall, and the cause of the remainder is unknown. V, J and clone size derive from that table, while D and trimming were established from the DNA sequence. The sample table contains 220,000 or so clones; only one count was recorded for around 87% of them. The ten biggest clones cover approximately 10% of the sample.

Measured from the cysteine to the phenylalanine, the CDR3 is 11 residues long. Only CDR3 DNA is held: 33 bases, read in frame from base 1. At the junction V is shortened by 7 bases and J by 5 bases, with 3 bases in between. Per the germline V gene, MNHNS is the CDR1 and SASEGT is the CDR2. At one collaborating source in Seattle, patients were enrolled during active infection and were followed longitudinally through the course of disease. Whole blood was collected in K2EDTA tubes by collaborating institutions according to the institutions' own protocols. For TCRbeta analysis, collaborator samples were shipped as frozen whole blood, as isolated PBMCs, or as DNA extracted from either sample type. Study-level results and caveats: The quantity of clinical and demographic metadata differed by source and by participant and was supplied without curation.

This TCR was recovered from a woman between 50 and 59 years old with COVID-19, enrolled during active disease. The chain is assembled from TRBV6-1 and TRBJ1-6; too little of a D gene remains to name it. Sequenced material: peripheral blood. The nucleotide sequence is TGTGCCAGCACTAATAATTCACCCCTCCACTTT. Its translation is CASTNNSPLHF.